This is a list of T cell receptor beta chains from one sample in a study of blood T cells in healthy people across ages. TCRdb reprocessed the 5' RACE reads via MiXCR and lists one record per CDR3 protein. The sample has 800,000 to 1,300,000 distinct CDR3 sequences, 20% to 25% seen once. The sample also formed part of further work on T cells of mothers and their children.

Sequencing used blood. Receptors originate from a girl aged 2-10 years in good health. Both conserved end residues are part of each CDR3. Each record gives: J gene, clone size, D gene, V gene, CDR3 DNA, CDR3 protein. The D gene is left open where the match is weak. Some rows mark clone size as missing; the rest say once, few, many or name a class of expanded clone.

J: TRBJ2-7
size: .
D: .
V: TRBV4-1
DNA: TGCGCCAGCAGCCAAGAACTAGGGCGCTACGAGCAGTACTTC
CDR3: CASSQELGRYEQYF

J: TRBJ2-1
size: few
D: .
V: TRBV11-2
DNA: TGTGCCAGCAGCCTTAGGGGGGCGGGGGACTACAATGAGCAGTTCTTC
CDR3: CASSLRGAGDYNEQFF

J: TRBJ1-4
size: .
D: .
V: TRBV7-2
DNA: TGTGCCAGCAGCTTAAACAGCATTGCAACTAATGAAAAACTGTTTTTT
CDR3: CASSLNSIATNEKLFF

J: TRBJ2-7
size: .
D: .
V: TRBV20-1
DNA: TGCAGTGCTAGCGGGTACAGGAATGCGGATCCCTACGAGCAGTACTTC
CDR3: CSASGYRNADPYEQYF

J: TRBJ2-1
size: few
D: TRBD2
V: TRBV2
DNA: TGTGCCAGCCCCGGACTAGCCGGTGAGCAGTTCTTC
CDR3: CASPGLAGEQFF

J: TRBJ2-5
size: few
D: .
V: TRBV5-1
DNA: TGCGCCAGCAGCATGGGTGGAAAGTCCAAAGAGACCCAGTACTTC
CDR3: CASSMGGKSKETQYF

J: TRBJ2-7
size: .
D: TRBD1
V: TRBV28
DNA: TGTGCCAGCCGTTCTGACGGGGACAGGTTAAACGAGCAGTACTTC
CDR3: CASRSDGDRLNEQYF

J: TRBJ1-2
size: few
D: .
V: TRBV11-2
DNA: TGTGCCAGCAGCCCAGGGTTAGCTAACTATGGCTGCACCTTC
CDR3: CASSPGLANYGCTF

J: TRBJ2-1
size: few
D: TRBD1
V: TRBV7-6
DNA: TGTGCCAGCAGCTCCCCGGGACAGGGGGAAAATGAGCAGTTCTTC
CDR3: CASSSPGQGENEQFF

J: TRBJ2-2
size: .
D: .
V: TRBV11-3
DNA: TGTGCCAGCAGCCCGAGGACATCCGGGGAGCTGTTTTTT
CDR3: CASSPRTSGELFF

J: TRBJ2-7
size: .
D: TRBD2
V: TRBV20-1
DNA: TGCAGTGTTGGGGGAGCGGGGGCCTACGAGCAGTACTTC
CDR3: CSVGGAGAYEQYF

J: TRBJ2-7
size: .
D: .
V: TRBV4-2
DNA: TGTGCCAGCAGCACCCGGACCTCCACCTACGAGCAGTACTTC
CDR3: CASSTRTSTYEQYF

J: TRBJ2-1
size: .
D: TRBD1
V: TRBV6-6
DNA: TGTGCCAGCAGTTGGGGACAGGGAAGGTTCTTC
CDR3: CASSWGQGRFF

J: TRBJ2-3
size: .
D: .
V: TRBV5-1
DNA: TGCGCCAGCAGCTTGGAATCGTGGCAGGGGAGCGCAGATACGCAGTATTTC
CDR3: CASSLESWQGSADTQYF

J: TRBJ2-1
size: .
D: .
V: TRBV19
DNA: TGTGCCAGTAGTGGCTCCATGGGAATTGCGAACGAGCAGTTCTTC
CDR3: CASSGSMGIANEQFF

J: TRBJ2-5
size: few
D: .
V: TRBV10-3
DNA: TGTGCCATCAGTGAGTCGCTGGGCCGGACCCAGTACTTC
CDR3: CAISESLGRTQYF

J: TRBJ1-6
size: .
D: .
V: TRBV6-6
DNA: TGTGCCAGCACTCTAAATAATTCACCCCTCCACTTT
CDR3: CASTLNNSPLHF

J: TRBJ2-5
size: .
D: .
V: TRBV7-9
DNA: TGTGCCAGCAGCGCCCAAACGGGAGACCAAGAGACCCAGTACTTC
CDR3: CASSAQTGDQETQYF

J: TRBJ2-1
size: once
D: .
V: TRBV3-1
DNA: TGTGCCAGCAGCCTACGAAGACAGGTTTACAATGAGCAGTTCTTC
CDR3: CASSLRRQVYNEQFF

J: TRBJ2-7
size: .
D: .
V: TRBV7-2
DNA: TGTGCCAGCAGCTTAGTTGGGATTGGAAACGAGCAGTACTTC
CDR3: CASSLVGIGNEQYF

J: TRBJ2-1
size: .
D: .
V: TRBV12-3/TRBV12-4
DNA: TGTGCCAGCAGTTTATGGGGCGCGGCGGAGCAGTTCTTC
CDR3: CASSLWGAAEQFF

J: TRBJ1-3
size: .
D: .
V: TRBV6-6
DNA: TGTGCCAGCAGTTACATGGGGGGCGGAAACACCATATATTTT
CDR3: CASSYMGGGNTIYF

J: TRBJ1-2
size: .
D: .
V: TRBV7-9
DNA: TGTGCCAGCAGCTCAGGGGCCCTGAACTATGGCTACACCTTC
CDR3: CASSSGALNYGYTF

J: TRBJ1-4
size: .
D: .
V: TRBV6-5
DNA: TGTGCCAGCAGTTACTCGAGTACGCTCGTGATTGAAAAACTGTTTTTT
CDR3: CASSYSSTLVIEKLFF

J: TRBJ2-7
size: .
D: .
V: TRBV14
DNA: TGTGCCAGCAGCCAGGGGATCAACTCCTACGAGCAGTACTTC
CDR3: CASSQGINSYEQYF

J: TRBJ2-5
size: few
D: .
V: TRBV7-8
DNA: TGTGCCAGCAGCTTAGCGTTAGGCCCAGCAGAGACCCAGTACTTC
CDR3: CASSLALGPAETQYF

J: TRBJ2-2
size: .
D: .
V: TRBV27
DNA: TGTGCCAGCACCTTTGGACTGGGCACCGGGGAGCTGTTTTTT
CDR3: CASTFGLGTGELFF

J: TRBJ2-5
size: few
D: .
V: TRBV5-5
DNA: TGTGCCAGCAGCTTGGCATTGCGGAAACAAGAGACCCAGTACTTC
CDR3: CASSLALRKQETQYF

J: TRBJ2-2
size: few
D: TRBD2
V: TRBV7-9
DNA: TGCGCAGGGAGCGGGAGTCTTCGGACCGGGGAGCTGTTTTTT
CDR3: CAGSGSLRTGELFF

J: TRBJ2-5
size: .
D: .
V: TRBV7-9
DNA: TGTGCCAGCAGCTTAGGGCGGGTTGCCCAAGAGACCCAGTACTTC
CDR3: CASSLGRVAQETQYF

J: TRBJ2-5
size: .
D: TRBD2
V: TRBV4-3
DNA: TGCGCCAGCAGCCAAGTTTTCGGGGGGGGCCCGGGGGAGACCCAGTACTTC
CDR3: CASSQVFGGGPGETQYF

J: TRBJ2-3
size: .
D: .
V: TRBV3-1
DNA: TGTGCCAGCAGCCAAGATTTAATGGACGACGGACTGAGCACAGATACGCAGTATTTT
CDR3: CASSQDLMDDGLSTDTQYF

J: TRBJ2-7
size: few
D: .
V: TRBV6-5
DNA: TGTGCCAGCAGTTACTCCGGGGACCGGTTCTACGAGCAGTACTTC
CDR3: CASSYSGDRFYEQYF

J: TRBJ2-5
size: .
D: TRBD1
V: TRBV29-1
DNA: TGCAGCGTTAGAACAGGGGGCCAAGAGACCCAGTACTTC
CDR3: CSVRTGGQETQYF

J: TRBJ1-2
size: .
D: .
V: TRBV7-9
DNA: TGTGCCAGCAGCGACCTGAAGGATACCAACTATGGCTACACCTTC
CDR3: CASSDLKDTNYGYTF

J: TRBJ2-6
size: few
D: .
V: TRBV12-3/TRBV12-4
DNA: TGTGCCAGCAGGCTAGACGGGGCCAACGTCCTGACTTTC
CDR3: CASRLDGANVLTF

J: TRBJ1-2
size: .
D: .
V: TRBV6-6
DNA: TGTGCCAGCAGTTACTCAAGGGGTGACAGTAAGAACTATGGCTACACCTTC
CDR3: CASSYSRGDSKNYGYTF

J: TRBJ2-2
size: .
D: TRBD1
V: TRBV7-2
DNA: TGTGCCAGCAGCTTACGGGACAGGGGGCTAGTCACCGGGGAGCTGTTTTTT
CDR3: CASSLRDRGLVTGELFF

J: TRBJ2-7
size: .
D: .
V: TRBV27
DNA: TGTGCCAGCAGTTTAGGACCCTTAAACGAGCAGTACTTC
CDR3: CASSLGPLNEQYF

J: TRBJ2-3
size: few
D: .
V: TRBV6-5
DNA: TGTGCCAGCAGTTCCTACGGGGGCACAGATACGCAGTATTTT
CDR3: CASSSYGGTDTQYF